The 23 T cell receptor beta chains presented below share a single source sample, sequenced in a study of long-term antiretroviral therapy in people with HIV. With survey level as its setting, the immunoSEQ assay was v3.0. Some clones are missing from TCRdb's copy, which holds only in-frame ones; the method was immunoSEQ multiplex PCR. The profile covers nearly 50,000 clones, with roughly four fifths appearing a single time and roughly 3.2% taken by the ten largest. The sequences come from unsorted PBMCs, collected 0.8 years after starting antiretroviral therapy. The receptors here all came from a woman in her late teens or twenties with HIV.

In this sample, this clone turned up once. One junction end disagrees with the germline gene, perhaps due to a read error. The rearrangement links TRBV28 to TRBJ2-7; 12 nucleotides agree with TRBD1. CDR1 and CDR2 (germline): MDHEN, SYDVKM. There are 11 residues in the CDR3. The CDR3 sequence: CASSPGTGGSF. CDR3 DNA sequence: TGTGCCAGCAGTCCAGGGACAGGGGGCAGCTTC.

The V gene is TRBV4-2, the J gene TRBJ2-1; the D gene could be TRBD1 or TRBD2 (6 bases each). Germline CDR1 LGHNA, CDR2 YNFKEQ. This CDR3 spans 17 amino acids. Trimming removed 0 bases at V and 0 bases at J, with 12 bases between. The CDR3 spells CASSQDLTGASYNEQFF. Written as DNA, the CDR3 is TGTGCCAGCAGCCAAGATCTAACGGGGGCCTCCTACAATGAGCAGTTCTTC.

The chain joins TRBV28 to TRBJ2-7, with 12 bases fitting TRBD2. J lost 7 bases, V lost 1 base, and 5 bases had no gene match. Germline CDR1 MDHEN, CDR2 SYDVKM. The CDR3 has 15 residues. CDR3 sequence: CASSLSGLAGNEQYF. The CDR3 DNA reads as TGTGCCAGCAGTTTATCCGGACTAGCGGGAAATGAGCAGTACTTC.

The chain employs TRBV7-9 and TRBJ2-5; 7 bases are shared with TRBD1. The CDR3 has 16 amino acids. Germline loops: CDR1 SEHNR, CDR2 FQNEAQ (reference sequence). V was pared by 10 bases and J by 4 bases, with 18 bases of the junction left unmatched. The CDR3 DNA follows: TGTGCCACTCATAACAGGGACAGCCTCGGAGGAGAGACCCAGTACTTC. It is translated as CATHNRDSLGGETQYF.

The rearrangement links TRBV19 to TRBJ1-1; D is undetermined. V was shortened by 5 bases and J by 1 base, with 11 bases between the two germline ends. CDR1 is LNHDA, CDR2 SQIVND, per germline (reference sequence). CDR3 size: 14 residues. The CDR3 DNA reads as TGTGCCAGTAGTGGCGGGAGAGGGAACACTGAAGCTTTCTTT. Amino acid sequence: CASSGGRGNTEAFF.

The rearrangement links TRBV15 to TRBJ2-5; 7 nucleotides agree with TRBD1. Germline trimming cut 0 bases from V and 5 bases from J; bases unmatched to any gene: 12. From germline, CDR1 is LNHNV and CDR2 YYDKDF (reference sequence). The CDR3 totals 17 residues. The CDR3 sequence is CATSRDLRQGKGETQYF. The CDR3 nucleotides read TGTGCCACCAGCAGAGATTTGAGACAGGGAAAGGGGGAGACCCAGTACTTC.

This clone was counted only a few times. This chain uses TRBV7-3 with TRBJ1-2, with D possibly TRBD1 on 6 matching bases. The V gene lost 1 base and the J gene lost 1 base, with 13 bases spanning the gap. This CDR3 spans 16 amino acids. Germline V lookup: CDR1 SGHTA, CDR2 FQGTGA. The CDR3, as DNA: TGTGCCAGCAGCTTAAGGTCAGGGGATTATAACTATGGCTACACCTTC. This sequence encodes CASSLRSGDYNYGYTF. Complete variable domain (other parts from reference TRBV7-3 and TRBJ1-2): GAGVSQTPSNKVTEKGKYVELRCDPISGHTALYWYRQSLGQGPEFLIYFQGTGAADDSGLPNDRFFAVRPEGSVSTLKIQRTERGDSAVYLCASSLRSGDYNYGYTFGSGTRLTVV.

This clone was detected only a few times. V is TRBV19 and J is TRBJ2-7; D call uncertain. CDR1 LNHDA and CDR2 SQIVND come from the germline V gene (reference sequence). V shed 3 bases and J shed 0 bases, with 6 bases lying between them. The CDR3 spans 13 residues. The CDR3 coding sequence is TGTGCCAGTAGTATCGATCCCTCCTACGAGCAGTACTTC. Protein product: CASSIDPSYEQYF. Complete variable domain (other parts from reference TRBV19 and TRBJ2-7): DGGITQSPKYLFRKEGQNVTLSCEQNLNHDAMYWYRQDPGQGLRLIYYSQIVNDFQKGDIAEGYSVSREKKESFPLTVTSAQKNPTAFYLCASSIDPSYEQYFGPGTRLTVT.

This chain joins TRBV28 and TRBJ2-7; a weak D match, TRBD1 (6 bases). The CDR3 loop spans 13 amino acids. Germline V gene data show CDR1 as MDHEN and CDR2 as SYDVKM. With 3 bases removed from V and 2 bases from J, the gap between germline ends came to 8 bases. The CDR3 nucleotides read TGTGCCAGCAGTTTCCAGGGGCCCTACGAGCAGTACTTC. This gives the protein CASSFQGPYEQYF.

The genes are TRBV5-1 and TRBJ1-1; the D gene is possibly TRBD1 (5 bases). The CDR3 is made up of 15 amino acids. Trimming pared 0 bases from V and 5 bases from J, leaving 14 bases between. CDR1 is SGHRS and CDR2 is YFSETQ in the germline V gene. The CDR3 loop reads CASSLVWGFETEAFF. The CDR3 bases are TGCGCCAGCAGCTTGGTGTGGGGCTTTGAGACTGAAGCTTTCTTT.

This CDR3 reads CASSPVGSSYEQYF. CDR3 nucleotide sequence: TGTGCCAGCTCACCAGTGGGTAGCTCCTACGAGCAGTACTTC. This rearrangement joins TRBV18 to TRBJ2-7; D call uncertain. The CDR3 length is 14 residues. Germline loops: CDR1 KGHSH, CDR2 LQKENI. Trimming shortened V by 2 bases and J by 0 bases, and 8 bases separated the two germline ends.

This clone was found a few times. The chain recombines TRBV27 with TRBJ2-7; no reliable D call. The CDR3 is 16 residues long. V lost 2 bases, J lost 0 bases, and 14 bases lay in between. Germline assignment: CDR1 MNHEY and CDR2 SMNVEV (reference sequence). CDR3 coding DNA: TGTGCCAGCAGTTTAGGGTCTCGGGTGGACTCCTACGAGCAGTACTTC. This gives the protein CASSLGSRVDSYEQYF.

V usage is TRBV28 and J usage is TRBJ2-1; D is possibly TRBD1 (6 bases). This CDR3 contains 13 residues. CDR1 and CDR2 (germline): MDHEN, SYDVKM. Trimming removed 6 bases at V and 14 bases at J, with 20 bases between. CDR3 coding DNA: TGTGCCAGCAGCTTCCGCAGACAGGATTGGAAGTTCTTC. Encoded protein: CASSFRRQDWKFF.

The chain's CDR3 is CASRSTGGHGYTF. The CDR3 DNA sequence: TGTGCCAGCAGAAGTACAGGGGGTCATGGCTACACCTTC. The V and J genes are TRBV27 and TRBJ1-2, with 8 bases lining up with TRBD1. The CDR3 runs 13 residues. Germline lookup yields CDR1 MNHEY and CDR2 SMNVEV (reference sequence). The J segment lost 6 bases and the V segment lost 6 bases, leaving 6 bases of the junction unmatched.

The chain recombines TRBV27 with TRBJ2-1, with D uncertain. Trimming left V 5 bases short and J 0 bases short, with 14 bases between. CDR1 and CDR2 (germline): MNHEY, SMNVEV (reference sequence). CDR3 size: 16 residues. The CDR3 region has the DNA TGTGCCAGCAGTCTCGTCTCGGCCAGCTCCTACAATGAGCAGTTCTTC. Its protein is CASSLVSASSYNEQFF.

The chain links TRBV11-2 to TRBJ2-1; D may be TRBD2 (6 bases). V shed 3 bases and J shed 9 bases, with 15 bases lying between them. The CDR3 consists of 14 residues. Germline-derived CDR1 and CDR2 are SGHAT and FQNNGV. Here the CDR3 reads CASSLSGSGPEQFF. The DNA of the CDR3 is TGTGCCAGCAGCTTGTCGGGGAGCGGGCCTGAGCAGTTCTTC.

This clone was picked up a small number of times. The CDR3 bases are TGCGCCAGCAGTGAGAAACGGCACGGTAGCAATCAGCCCCAGCATTTT. Its protein product is CASSEKRHGSNQPQHF. This chain uses TRBV10-1 with TRBJ1-5, with D hard to call. Germline-derived CDR1 and CDR2 are WNHNN and SYGVQD (reference sequence). Trimming shortened V by 2 bases and J by 0 bases, and 11 bases separated the two germline ends. This CDR3 spans 16 amino acids.

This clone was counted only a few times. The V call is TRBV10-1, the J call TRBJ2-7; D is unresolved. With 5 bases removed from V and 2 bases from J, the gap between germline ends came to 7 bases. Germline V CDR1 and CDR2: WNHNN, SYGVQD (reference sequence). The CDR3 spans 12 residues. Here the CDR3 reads CASSLGTYEQYF. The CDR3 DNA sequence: TGCGCCAGCAGTTTAGGTACCTACGAGCAGTACTTC.

The CDR3 reads CASSAQTAREQFF. The CDR3 coding sequence is TGTGCCAGCAGCGCACAGACAGCCCGGGAGCAGTTCTTC. The chain employs TRBV7-6 and TRBJ2-1; D might be TRBD1 (5 bases). V was cut by 5 bases and J by 10 bases, with 15 bases left in between. The CDR3 runs 13 residues. Per the germline V gene, CDR1 is SGHVS and CDR2 is FNYEAQ.

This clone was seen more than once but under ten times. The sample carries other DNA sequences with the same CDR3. CDR3: CSARGETQYF. CDR3 DNA: TGCAGTGCCAGGGGGGAGACCCAGTACTTC. The chain couples TRBV20-1 to TRBJ2-5; 7 bases align to TRBD1. With 6 bases clipped from V and 5 bases from J, the junction kept 0 bases outside the gene matches. Germline CDR1 and CDR2: DFQATT and SNEGSKA (reference sequence). This CDR3 has 10 residues.

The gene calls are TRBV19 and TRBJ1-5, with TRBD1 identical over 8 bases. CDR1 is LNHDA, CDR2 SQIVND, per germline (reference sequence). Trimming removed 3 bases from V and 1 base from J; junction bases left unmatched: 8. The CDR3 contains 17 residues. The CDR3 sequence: CASSIGQGLFSNQPQHF. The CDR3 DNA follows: TGTGCCAGTAGTATCGGACAGGGACTCTTCAGCAATCAGCCCCAGCATTTT.

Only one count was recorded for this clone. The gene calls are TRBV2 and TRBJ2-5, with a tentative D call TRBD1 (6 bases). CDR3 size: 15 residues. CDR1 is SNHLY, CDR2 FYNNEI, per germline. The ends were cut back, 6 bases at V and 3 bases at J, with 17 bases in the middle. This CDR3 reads CASSPVGSGEETQYF. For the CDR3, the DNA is TGTGCCAGCAGCCCGGTAGGGTCAGGGGAAGAGACCCAGTACTTC.

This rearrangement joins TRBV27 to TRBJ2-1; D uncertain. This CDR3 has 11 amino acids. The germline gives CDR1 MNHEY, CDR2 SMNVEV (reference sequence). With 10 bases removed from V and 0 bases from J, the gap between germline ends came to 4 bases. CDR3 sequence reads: CATFSYNEQFF. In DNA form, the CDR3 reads TGTGCCACCTTCTCCTACAATGAGCAGTTCTTC.